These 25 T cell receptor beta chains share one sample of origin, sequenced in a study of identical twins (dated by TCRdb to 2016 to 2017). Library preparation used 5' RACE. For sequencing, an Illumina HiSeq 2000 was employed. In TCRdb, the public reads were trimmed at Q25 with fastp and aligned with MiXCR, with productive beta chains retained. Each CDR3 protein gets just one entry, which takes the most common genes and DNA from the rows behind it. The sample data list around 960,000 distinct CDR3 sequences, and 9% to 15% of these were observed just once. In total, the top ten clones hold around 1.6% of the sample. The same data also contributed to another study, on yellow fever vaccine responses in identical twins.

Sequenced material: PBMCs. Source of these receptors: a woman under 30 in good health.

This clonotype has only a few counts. The chain's CDR3 is CATSDFGGQATTGELFF. In DNA form, the CDR3 reads TGTGCCACCAGTGATTTTGGCGGGCAGGCGACCACCGGGGAGCTGTTTTTT. This chain uses TRBV24-1 with TRBJ2-2; D might be TRBD2 (5 bases). V was shortened by 1 base and J by 4 bases, with 15 bases between the two germline ends. This CDR3 spans 17 amino acids. Germline V gives CDR1 KGHDR, CDR2 SFDVKD.

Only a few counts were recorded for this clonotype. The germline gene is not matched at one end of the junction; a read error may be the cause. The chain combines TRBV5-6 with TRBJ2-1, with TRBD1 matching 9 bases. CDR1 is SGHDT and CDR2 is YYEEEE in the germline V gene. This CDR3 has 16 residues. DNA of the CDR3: TGTGCCAGCAGCTTCACCGGGACAGGGTCCTCCAATGAGCAGTTCTTC. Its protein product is CASSFTGTGSSNEQFF.

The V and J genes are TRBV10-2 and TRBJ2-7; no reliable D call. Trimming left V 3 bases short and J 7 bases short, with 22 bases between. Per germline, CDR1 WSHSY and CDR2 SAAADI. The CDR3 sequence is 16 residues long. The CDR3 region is CASSDLSTSSLREQYF. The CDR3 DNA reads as TGCGCCAGCAGTGACCTGAGTACGTCCTCCTTAAGGGAGCAGTACTTC.

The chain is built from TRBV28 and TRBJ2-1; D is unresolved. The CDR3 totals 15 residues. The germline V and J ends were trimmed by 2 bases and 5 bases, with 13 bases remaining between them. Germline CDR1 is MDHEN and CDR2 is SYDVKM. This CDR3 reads CASSLPGKRDNEQFF. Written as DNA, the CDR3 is TGTGCCAGCAGTTTACCAGGAAAAAGGGACAATGAGCAGTTCTTC.

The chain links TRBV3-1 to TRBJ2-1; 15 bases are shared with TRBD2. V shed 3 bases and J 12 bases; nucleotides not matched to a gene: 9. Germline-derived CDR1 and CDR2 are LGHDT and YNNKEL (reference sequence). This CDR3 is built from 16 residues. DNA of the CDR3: TGTGCCAGCAGCCAGAGTGCTCCGGGACTAGCGGGGGGGCAGTTCTTC. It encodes CASSQSAPGLAGGQFF.

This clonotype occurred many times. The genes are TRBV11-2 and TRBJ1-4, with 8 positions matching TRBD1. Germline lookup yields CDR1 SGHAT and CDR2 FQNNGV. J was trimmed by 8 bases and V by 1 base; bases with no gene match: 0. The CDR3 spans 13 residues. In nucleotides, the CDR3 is TGTGCCAGCAGCTTAGGGGACAGGGAAAAACTGTTTTTT. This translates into CASSLGDREKLFF.

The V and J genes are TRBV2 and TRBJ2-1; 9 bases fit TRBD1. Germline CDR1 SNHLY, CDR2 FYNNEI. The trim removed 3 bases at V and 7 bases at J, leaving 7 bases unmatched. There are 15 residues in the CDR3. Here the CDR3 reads CASSDLDRGFNEQFF. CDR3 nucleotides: TGTGCCAGCAGTGATCTGGACAGGGGATTTAATGAGCAGTTCTTC. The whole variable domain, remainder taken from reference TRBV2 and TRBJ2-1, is EPEVTQTPSHQVTQMGQEVILRCVPISNHLYFYWYRQILGQKVEFLVSFYNNEISEKSEIFDDQFSVERPDGSNFTLKIRSTKLEDSAMYFCASSDLDRGFNEQFFGPGTRLTVL.

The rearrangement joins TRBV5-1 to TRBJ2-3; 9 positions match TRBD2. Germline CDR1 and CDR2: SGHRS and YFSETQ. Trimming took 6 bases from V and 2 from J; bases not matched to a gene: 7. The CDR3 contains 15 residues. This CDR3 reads CASTRAGGITDTQYF. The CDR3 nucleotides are TGCGCCAGCACCAGAGCGGGAGGAATCACAGATACGCAGTATTTT.

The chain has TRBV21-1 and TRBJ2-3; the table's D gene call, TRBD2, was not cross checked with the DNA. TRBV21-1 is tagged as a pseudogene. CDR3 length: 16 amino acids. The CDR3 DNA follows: TGTGCCAGCAGCAGCTGGACTAGCGGGAATCAGGATACGCAGTATTTT. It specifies CASSSWTSGNQDTQYF.

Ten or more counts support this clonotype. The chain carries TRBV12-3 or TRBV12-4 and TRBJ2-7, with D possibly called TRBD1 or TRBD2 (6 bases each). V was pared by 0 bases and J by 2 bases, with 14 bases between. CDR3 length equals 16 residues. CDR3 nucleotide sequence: TGTGCCAGCAGTTTAGCTCGGGGGACATCTACCTACGAGCAGTACTTC. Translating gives CASSLARGTSTYEQYF.

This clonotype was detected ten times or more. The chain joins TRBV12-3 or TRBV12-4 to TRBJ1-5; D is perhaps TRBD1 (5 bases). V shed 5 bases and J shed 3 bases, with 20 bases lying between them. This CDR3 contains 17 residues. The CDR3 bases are TGTGCCAGCAGTACCCCACGTGGGGCTCCTCCCAATCAGCCCCAGCATTTT. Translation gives CASSTPRGAPPNQPQHF.

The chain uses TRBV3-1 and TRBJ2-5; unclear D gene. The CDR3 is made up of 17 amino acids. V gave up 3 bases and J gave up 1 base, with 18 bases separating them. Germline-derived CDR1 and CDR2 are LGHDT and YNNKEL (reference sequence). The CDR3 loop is CASSQLRYLRSQETQYF. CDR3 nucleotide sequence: TGTGCCAGCAGCCAGCTTAGATACCTAAGGTCCCAAGAGACCCAGTACTTC.

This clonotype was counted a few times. In DNA form, the CDR3 reads TGTGCCAGCGCCGACAACTCAATAGCCAAAAACATTCAGTACTTC. Translating gives CASADNSIAKNIQYF. This chain links TRBV6-1 with TRBJ2-4, with D unclear. The V gene's germline CDR1 is MNHNS and CDR2 SASEGT. CDR3 length: 15 amino acids. The V end lost 8 bases, the J end lost 0 bases, and 14 bases lay between the germline ends.

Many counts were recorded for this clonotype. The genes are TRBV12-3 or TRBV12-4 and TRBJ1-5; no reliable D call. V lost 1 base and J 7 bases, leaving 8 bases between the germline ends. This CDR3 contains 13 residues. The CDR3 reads CASSLEPRQPQHF. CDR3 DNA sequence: TGTGCCAGCAGTTTAGAACCAAGGCAGCCCCAGCATTTT.

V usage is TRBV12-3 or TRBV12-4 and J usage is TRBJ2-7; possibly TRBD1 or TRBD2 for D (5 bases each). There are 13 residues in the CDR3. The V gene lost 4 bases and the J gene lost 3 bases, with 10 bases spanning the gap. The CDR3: CASSWGTFYEQYF. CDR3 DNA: TGTGCCAGCAGTTGGGGGACGTTCTACGAGCAGTACTTC.

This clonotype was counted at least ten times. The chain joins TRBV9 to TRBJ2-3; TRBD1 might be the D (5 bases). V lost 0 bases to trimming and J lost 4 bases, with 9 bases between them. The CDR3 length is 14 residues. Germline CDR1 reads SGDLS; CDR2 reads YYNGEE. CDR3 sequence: CASSVVGAPDTQYF. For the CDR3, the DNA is TGTGCCAGCAGCGTAGTTGGGGCCCCAGATACGCAGTATTTT.

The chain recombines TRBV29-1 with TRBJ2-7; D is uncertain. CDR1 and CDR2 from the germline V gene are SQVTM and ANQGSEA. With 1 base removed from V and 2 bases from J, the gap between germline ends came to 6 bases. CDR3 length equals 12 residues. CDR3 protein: CSVEVEAYEQYF. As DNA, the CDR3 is TGCAGCGTTGAAGTGGAAGCCTACGAGCAGTACTTC.

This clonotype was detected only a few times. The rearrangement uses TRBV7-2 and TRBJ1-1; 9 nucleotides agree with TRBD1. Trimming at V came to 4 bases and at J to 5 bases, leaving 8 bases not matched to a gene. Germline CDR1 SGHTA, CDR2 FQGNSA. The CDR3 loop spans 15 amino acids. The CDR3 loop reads CASSSLGTGRTEAFF. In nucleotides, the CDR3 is TGTGCCAGCAGCTCGCTGGGGACAGGGAGGACTGAAGCTTTCTTT.

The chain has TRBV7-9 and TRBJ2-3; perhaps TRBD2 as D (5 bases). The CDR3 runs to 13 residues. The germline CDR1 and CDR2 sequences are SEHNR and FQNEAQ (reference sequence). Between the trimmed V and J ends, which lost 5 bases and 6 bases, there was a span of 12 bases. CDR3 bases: TGTGCCAGCAGCCCGAGACTACGGGATACGCAGTATTTT. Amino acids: CASSPRLRDTQYF.

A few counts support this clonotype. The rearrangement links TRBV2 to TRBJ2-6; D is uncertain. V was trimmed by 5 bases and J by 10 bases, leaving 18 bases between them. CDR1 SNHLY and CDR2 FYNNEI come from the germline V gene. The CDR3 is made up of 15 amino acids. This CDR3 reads CASSSNWVTANVLTF. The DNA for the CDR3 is TGTGCCAGCAGTTCTAATTGGGTTACGGCTAACGTCCTGACTTTC. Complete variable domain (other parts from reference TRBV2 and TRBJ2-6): EPEVTQTPSHQVTQMGQEVILRCVPISNHLYFYWYRQILGQKVEFLVSFYNNEISEKSEIFDDQFSVERPDGSNFTLKIRSTKLEDSAMYFCASSSNWVTANVLTFGAGSRLTVL.

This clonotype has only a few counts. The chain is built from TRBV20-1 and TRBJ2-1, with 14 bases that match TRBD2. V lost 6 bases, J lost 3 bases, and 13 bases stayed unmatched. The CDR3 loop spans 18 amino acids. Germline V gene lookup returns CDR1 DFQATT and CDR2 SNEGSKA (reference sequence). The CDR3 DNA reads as TGCAGTGCGATTGACGGGACTAGCGGGAGTTCTATCTACAATGAGCAGTTCTTC. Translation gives CSAIDGTSGSSIYNEQFF.

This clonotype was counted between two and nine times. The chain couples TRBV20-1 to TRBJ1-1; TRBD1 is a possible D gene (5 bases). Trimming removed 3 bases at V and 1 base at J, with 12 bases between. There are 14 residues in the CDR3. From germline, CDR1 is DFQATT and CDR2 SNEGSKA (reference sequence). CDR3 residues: CSAREQATNTEAFF. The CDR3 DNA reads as TGCAGTGCTAGGGAACAGGCTACGAACACTGAAGCTTTCTTT.

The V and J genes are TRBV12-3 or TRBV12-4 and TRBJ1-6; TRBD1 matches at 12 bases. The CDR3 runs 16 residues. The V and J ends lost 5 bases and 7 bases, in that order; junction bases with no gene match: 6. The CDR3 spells CASSRGTGGRNSPLHF. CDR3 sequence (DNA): TGTGCCAGCAGTCGAGGGACAGGGGGCAGAAATTCACCCCTCCACTTT.

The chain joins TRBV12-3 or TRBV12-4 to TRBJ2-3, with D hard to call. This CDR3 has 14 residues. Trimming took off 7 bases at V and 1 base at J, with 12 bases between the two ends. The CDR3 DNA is TGTGCCAGCACCTATCCGACTCGCACAGATACGCAGTATTTT. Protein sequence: CASTYPTRTDTQYF.

The CDR3 loop is CASTALGMEQFF. The CDR3 bases are TGTGCCAGTACGGCCCTAGGTATGGAGCAGTTCTTC. The chain recombines TRBV19 with TRBJ2-1; unclear D gene. The germline CDR1 and CDR2 sequences are LNHDA and SQIVND (reference sequence). The CDR3 has 12 residues. The V gene lost 7 bases and the J gene lost 10 bases, with 14 bases spanning the gap.